This note documents a single T cell receptor (beta chain) sequence. Its target is unknown. The sample belongs to a study of immune evolution from preneoplasia to lung adenocarcinoma. Across the study: HLA loss of heterozygosity: roughly 6.6% AIS, about 15% MIA, about 30% ADC, none AAH.

This table comes from immunoSEQ multiplex PCR, and its TCRdb copy is limited to in-frame clones, with some not included. The repertoire includes 11,000 to 15,000 clones, 80% of them detected once, and 4.9% sits in the top ten. Findings and limits, study-wide: Top clone share appeared to fall from AAH through AIS, MIA, adenocarcinoma. T cell clonality was higher in KRAS-mutant than EGFR-mutant or wild-type nodules.

After removal of 3 bases from V and 0 bases from J, the junction contained 1 base not matched to a gene. The CDR3 spans 16 residues. Germline values: CDR1 WNHNN, CDR2 SYGVQD (reference sequence). The receptor comes from a person between 70 and 80 years old with lung adenocarcinoma. The chain joins TRBV10-1 to TRBJ2-5, with 13 bases aligning to TRBD2. The specimen sequenced was FFPE minimally invasive lung adenocarcinoma tissue. This CDR3 is CASSDGTSGDQETQYF. As DNA, the CDR3 is TGCGCCAGCAGTGACGGGACTAGCGGGGACCAAGAGACCCAGTACTTC.